Following are 5 T cell receptor beta chains from one sample sequenced in a study of T cells in Graves' hyperthyroidism and ophthalmopathy. Authors of the study amplified TCR beta CDR3 regions from RNA transcripts. HTBI primers were used for first-round RT-PCR of the TCR CDR3. TCRdb processed the multiplex PCR reads anew with MiXCR; each CDR3 protein has one entry. The sample has some 600,000 distinct CDR3 sequences; about 15% are singletons. The sequenced material came from blood. These receptors were taken from a woman aged 25 to 39 with Graves' hyperthyroidism that later progressed to Graves' ophthalmopathy.

The V call is TRBV6-1, the J call TRBJ2-1; 10 positions match TRBD2. Trimming removed 5 bases from V and 7 bases from J; junction bases left unmatched: 11. The V gene's germline CDR1 is MNHNS and CDR2 SASEGT. The CDR3 length is 16 residues. This CDR3 is CASSTQAGGPMNEQFF. The CDR3 DNA is TGTGCCAGCAGTACCCAAGCGGGAGGGCCAATGAATGAGCAGTTCTTC.

This clonotype was counted at least ten times. This chain links TRBV27 with TRBJ2-5; D assignment may be TRBD1 or TRBD2 (7 bases each). The ends were cut back, 5 bases at V and 5 bases at J, with 27 bases in the middle. CDR1 and CDR2 (germline): MNHEY, SMNVEV (reference sequence). CDR3 length: 18 residues. The DNA for the CDR3 is TGTGCCAGCAGTCCCAGGGGGGAGCGGGGATGGGCTCGTGAGACCCAGTACTTC. Its translation: CASSPRGERGWARETQYF.

This clonotype was observed at least ten times. The gene calls are TRBV18 and TRBJ1-1, with D maybe TRBD1 (5 bases). In germline, CDR1 is KGHSH, CDR2 LQKENI. The CDR3 totals 14 residues. Trimming took off 4 bases at V and 5 bases at J, with 14 bases between the two ends. The CDR3: CASSQGTEGTEAFF. The CDR3 nucleotides are TGTGCCAGCTCACAGGGGACGGAGGGGACTGAAGCTTTCTTT.

This clonotype was seen many times. The chain recombines TRBV29-1 with TRBJ2-7; D is undetermined. The CDR3 runs 12 residues. Trimming shortened V by 4 bases and J by 2 bases, and 9 bases separated the two germline ends. The germline CDR1 and CDR2 sequences are SQVTM and ANQGSEA. The CDR3 DNA follows: TGCAGCGTTGGAGGTGGAACCTACGAGCAGTACTTC. Translated, it gives CSVGGGTYEQYF.

This clonotype appeared once. Just one base apart from a much larger clone, this may be a read error. The chain has TRBV2 and TRBJ1-2, with a weak D call TRBD1 (5 bases). Germline CDR1 is SNHLY and CDR2 is FYNNEI. CDR3 length: 14 amino acids. V dropped 6 bases and J dropped 6 bases, with 17 bases sitting between them. The CDR3 spells CASRDGGGHHGYTF. The CDR3 nucleotides are TGTGCCAGCAGAGACGGCGGCGGACACCATGGCTACACCTTC. The whole variable domain, filled in from reference TRBV2 and TRBJ1-2, reads EPEVTQTPSHQVTQMGQEVILRCVPISNHLYFYWYRQILGQKVEFLVSFYNNEISEKSEIFDDQFSVERPDGSNFTLKIRSTKLEDSAMYFCASRDGGGHHGYTFGSGTRLTVV.